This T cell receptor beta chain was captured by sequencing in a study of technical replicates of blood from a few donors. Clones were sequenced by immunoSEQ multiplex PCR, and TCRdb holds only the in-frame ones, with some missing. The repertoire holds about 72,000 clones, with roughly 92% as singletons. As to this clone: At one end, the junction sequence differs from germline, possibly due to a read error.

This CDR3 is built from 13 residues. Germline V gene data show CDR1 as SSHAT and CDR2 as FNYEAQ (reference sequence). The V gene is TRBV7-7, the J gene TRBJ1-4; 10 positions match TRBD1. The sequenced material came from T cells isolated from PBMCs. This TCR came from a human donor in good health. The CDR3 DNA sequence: TGTGCTAGCAGCTGGGGACAGGGGGAAAAACTGTTTTTT. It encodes CASSWGQGEKLFF.